This T cell receptor beta chain was retrieved from a study of identical twins. MiXCR was run by TCRdb on the 5' RACE reads, yielding one entry per CDR3 protein. The data hold about 530,000 distinct CDR3 sequences, with 12% to 15% observed a single time. V was pared by 3 bases and J by 3 bases, with 6 bases between. Germline loops: CDR1 DFQATT, CDR2 SNEGSKA (reference sequence). The CDR3 covers 11 residues. These same records also appear under a second study, on yellow fever vaccine responses in identical twins.

The rearrangement joins TRBV20-1 to TRBJ2-7, with a weak D call TRBD2 (5 bases). The receptor was isolated from a woman aged 18-29 years in good health. Sequencing was done on a sample of CD4+ T cells sorted from blood. For the CDR3, the DNA is TGCAGTGCTAGCGAGGGCTACGAGCAGTACTTC. Its protein product is CSASEGYEQYF.